This TCR beta chain was sequenced for a study of T cell responses to AZD1222 COVID-19 vaccine. Study-level results: The breadth and depth of Spike-specific TCRs increased once two AZD1222 doses had been given.

To note about this clone: The antigen remains unidentified.

This table comes from immunoSEQ multiplex PCR, and its TCRdb copy is limited to in-frame clones, with some not included. The table includes 77,000 or so clones, 85% to 95% detected once. Sequenced here: peripheral blood, sampled 28 days after the second AZD1222 dose. This TCR derives from an adult who received the AZD1222 COVID-19 vaccine.

CDR3 bases: TGTGCCAGCAGTGACCGCGACAGCAATTCACCCCTCCACTTT. It yields the protein CASSDRDSNSPLHF. The chain is built from TRBV6-4 and TRBJ1-6; a weak D match, TRBD1 (5 bases). Germline values: CDR1 MRHNA, CDR2 SNTAGT. Trimming left V 2 bases short and J 7 bases short, with 9 bases between. The CDR3 contains 14 residues.